This TCR beta chain appears in the sequencing data of a study of cytomegalovirus exposure and HLA in healthy donors. Per the germline V gene, CDR1 is SGHTA and CDR2 is FQGNSA. With V trimmed by 5 bases and J by 4 bases, 9 bases remained unmatched. The CDR3 is 15 residues long. Study outcomes and limitations: There was a cluster of highly shared sequence variants that was likely a sequencing artifact.

The PCR ran on 60 Vbeta and 13 Jbeta primers. The data were produced by immunoSEQ multiplex PCR, yet TCRdb's version contains in-frame clones alone and is incomplete. This table has roughly 95,000 clones, around 80% appearing once. On this clone: Its antigen is currently unknown.

This TCR was sampled from a man aged 30 to 39 in good health and CMV-seropositive. What was sequenced was PBMCs. V is TRBV7-2 and J is TRBJ1-2; 8 nucleotides line up with TRBD1. The CDR3 nucleotides are TGTGCCAGCAGCCCCCAGGGACAGGTTAGCTATGGCTACACCTTC. Its protein is CASSPQGQVSYGYTF.